These T cell receptor beta chains were read from a single sample in a study of Graves' ophthalmopathy and Graves' hyperthyroidism. MiXCR was run by TCRdb on the multiplex PCR reads, yielding one entry per CDR3 protein. The sample holds some 380,000 distinct CDR3 sequences, approximately 15% seen once. The sample was peripheral blood. Receptor source: a woman aged 18-29 years with stable Graves' hyperthyroidism. Both conserved end residues are trimmed from each CDR3. Each record gives: CDR3 protein, clone size, V gene, D gene. D genes are given only for firm matches. A clone size is listed for some rows: how often the clone was seen (once, few, many), or a class if it is expanded.

CDR3: ASSPGRAYGYT
size: .
V: TRBV12-3/TRBV12-4
D: .

CDR3: ATSFDTGSLGLVHGYA
size: .
V: TRBV19
D: .

CDR3: SVAPVGAYDYT
size: .
V: TRBV29-1
D: .

CDR3: ASSPPSQETQY
size: many
V: TRBV18
D: .

CDR3: ASSLDGGNSPLH
size: many
V: TRBV11-2
D: .

CDR3: ASSATGRDTEAF
size: many
V: TRBV7-2
D: TRBD1

CDR3: ASSEARRFNQPQH
size: many
V: TRBV6-1
D: .

CDR3: ASSFLRPNTGELF
size: .
V: TRBV6-5
D: .

CDR3: ASSPDRTSYEQY
size: many
V: TRBV11-2
D: .

CDR3: ASTAGGLSYEQY
size: many
V: TRBV12-3/TRBV12-4
D: .

CDR3: ATSRVGSSYEQY
size: once
V: TRBV15
D: .

CDR3: ASKPDTRSYEQY
size: many
V: TRBV19
D: .

CDR3: ASGSLWGVRGNYGYT
size: many
V: TRBV12-5
D: .

CDR3: ASSYAAAGGGETQY
size: many
V: TRBV6-5
D: TRBD2

CDR3: ASSLQGYSNQPQH
size: .
V: TRBV7-9
D: .

CDR3: ASSPRGWNTEAF
size: few
V: TRBV18
D: .

CDR3: ASSLDVGGYGYT
size: many
V: TRBV7-9
D: .

CDR3: ASSEGQHYGYT
size: .
V: TRBV12-3/TRBV12-4
D: .

CDR3: ASSLSHGTVNTEAF
size: many
V: TRBV5-1
D: TRBD1

CDR3: ASRMSGSGGYT
size: many
V: TRBV5-6
D: .

CDR3: ASSFWGGNRYSNQPQH
size: many
V: TRBV7-9
D: .

CDR3: ASSPRTGGNNEQY
size: .
V: TRBV7-3
D: TRBD1

CDR3: ASSEVSWGIYEQY
size: .
V: TRBV6-4
D: .

CDR3: SARGEEAGINTEAF
size: many
V: TRBV20-1
D: .

CDR3: ASSIQGTFSYEQY
size: many
V: TRBV19
D: .

CDR3: ATSRDRQGDEQY
size: .
V: TRBV15
D: TRBD1

CDR3: ASSYWLAGTYEQY
size: .
V: TRBV6-5
D: TRBD2

CDR3: ASSKGTGLNTEAF
size: many
V: TRBV12-3/TRBV12-4
D: TRBD1

CDR3: ASSLDQTGGIAF
size: many
V: TRBV11-3
D: TRBD1

CDR3: SASTQGSSYGYT
size: many
V: TRBV20-1
D: .

CDR3: ASSLSSGLQETQY
size: many
V: TRBV7-2
D: .

CDR3: ASSLGPLFVTRGLDQPQH
size: .
V: TRBV5-4
D: .

CDR3: ASSLYREQETQY
size: many
V: TRBV7-2
D: .

CDR3: ASSEALGLSATQY
size: many
V: TRBV6-1
D: .

CDR3: ASSPMGNTGELF
size: many
V: TRBV12-3/TRBV12-4
D: .

CDR3: ASGTLSGNTIY
size: .
V: TRBV12-3/TRBV12-4
D: .

CDR3: ASRQITGTPLH
size: many
V: TRBV7-3
D: .

CDR3: SATGTGWERY
size: few
V: TRBV20-1
D: TRBD1

CDR3: SARATGTGYGYT
size: few
V: TRBV20-1
D: TRBD1

CDR3: ASSLQGIRNQPQH
size: .
V: TRBV7-8
D: .

CDR3: ASSLGAFPSAPLH
size: many
V: TRBV12-3/TRBV12-4
D: .

CDR3: ASSVDRGLGTGELL
size: few
V: TRBV19
D: TRBD1

CDR3: ASTEDRGLNQPQH
size: few
V: TRBV19
D: TRBD1

CDR3: ASTRRGGSTGELF
size: many
V: TRBV6-5
D: .

CDR3: ASSLERFRGRLPSTEAF
size: many
V: TRBV7-6
D: TRBD1

CDR3: AITPGTGKGEQY
size: many
V: TRBV10-3
D: TRBD1

CDR3: ASSFPGGNQPQH
size: many
V: TRBV6-2/TRBV6-3
D: .

CDR3: ASSEWGSNTEAF
size: many
V: TRBV25-1
D: .

CDR3: ASSNVDRVL
size: many
V: TRBV6-5
D: .

CDR3: ASSLAGGEAF
size: many
V: TRBV7-8
D: .

CDR3: ASSVAGGDNSPLH
size: many
V: TRBV19
D: TRBD1

CDR3: ASSPGSNQETQY
size: few
V: TRBV18
D: .

CDR3: ASSGLMTEAF
size: many
V: TRBV6-1
D: .